A single sample is the source of the 5 T cell receptor beta chains below, sequenced in a study of T cell repertoires in cytomegalovirus infection. Each CDR3 protein gets one entry after TCRdb re-called the reads with MiXCR. This sample yields 180,000 or so distinct CDR3 sequences, of which about 18% are seen a single time; around 25% belongs to the top ten. Input material: CD8+ T cells from PBMCs. All receptors come from a human donor in good health (CMV status not recorded). Some clones in this sample may be carry-over from other donors' samples.

The rearrangement uses TRBV27 and TRBJ1-1, with 7 positions matching TRBD1. The V and J ends lost 6 bases and 4 bases, in that order; junction bases with no gene match: 11. The germline V gene has CDR1 MNHEY and CDR2 SMNVEV (reference sequence). The CDR3 consists of 15 residues. The CDR3, as DNA: TGTGCCAGCAGCGACAGGGACCATGGAATCACTGAAGCTTTCTTT. Translation: CASSDRDHGITEAFF.

The J gene is TRBJ2-2, the V gene TRBV2; TRBD2 aligns across 7 bases. This CDR3 has 19 residues. Losses at the gene ends were 10 bases for V and 3 bases for J; bases not matched to a gene: 23. Germline loops: CDR1 SNHLY, CDR2 FYNNEI. The CDR3: CATQNPLAAGDVDTGELFF. The CDR3 DNA sequence: TGTGCCACCCAAAACCCCCTAGCGGCGGGGGACGTGGACACCGGGGAGCTGTTTTTT. Variable domain in full (rest from reference TRBV2 and TRBJ2-2): EPEVTQTPSHQVTQMGQEVILRCVPISNHLYFYWYRQILGQKVEFLVSFYNNEISEKSEIFDDQFSVERPDGSNFTLKIRSTKLEDSAMYFCATQNPLAAGDVDTGELFFGEGSRLTVL.

The rearrangement joins TRBV28 to TRBJ2-5; D possibly corresponds to TRBD2 (6 bases). V lost 1 base, J lost 6 bases, and 12 bases lay in between. CDR3 length equals 14 residues. The germline V gene encodes CDR1 MDHEN and CDR2 SYDVKM. The CDR3 coding sequence is TGTGCCAGCAGTTTATCGGGGGTCTTGAAGACCCAGTACTTC. Residues: CASSLSGVLKTQYF.

This clonotype has just a few counts. The CDR3 region has the DNA TGTGCCAGCGCGTCCCCGGCAACTAATGAAAAACTGTTTTTT. It encodes CASASPATNEKLFF. The chain joins TRBV9 to TRBJ1-4; no definite D call. Germline-derived CDR1 and CDR2 are SGDLS and YYNGEE. The CDR3 length is 14 residues. V was cut by 7 bases and J by 0 bases, with 10 bases left in between.

J is TRBJ1-1 and V is TRBV20-1; no definite D call. Deletions cut 0 bases from V and 1 base from J, with 12 bases between. The CDR3 is 15 residues long. Germline lookup yields CDR1 DFQATT and CDR2 SNEGSKA (reference sequence). CDR3 nucleotide sequence: TGCAGTGCTAGAGATCTGGTGCACGAGAACACTGAAGCTTTCTTT. Its translation is CSARDLVHENTEAFF.